The 27 T cell receptor beta chains below all came from one sample that was sequenced in a study of shared clonotypes between healthy human individuals. Cells designated naive CD8 were CD45RO-negative and were positively selected for CCR7, with terminally differentiated effector memory CD45RA+ cells excluded. The table came from immunoSEQ multiplex PCR; TCRdb's copy has only in-frame clones and leaves some out. The profile shows about 1,900,000 clones, 85% to 95% of them singletons. The source material was naive CD8+ T cells sorted from blood. These receptors all stem from a man in his late teens or twenties in good health.

This chain uses TRBV5-3 with TRBJ2-2; tentative D call: TRBD2 (7 bases). TRBV5-3 qualifies as an ORF whose function is uncertain. Between the trimmed V and J ends, which lost 8 bases and 3 bases, there was a span of 11 bases. The CDR3 has 13 amino acids. The CDR3 bases are TGTGCCAGCACGGGGGGCCACACCGGGGAGCTGTTTTTT. This translates into CASTGGHTGELFF.

This chain joins TRBV7-9 and TRBJ2-5, with TRBD1 as a possible D gene (6 bases). Trimming took 1 base from V and 5 from J, leaving 14 bases between them. The CDR3 is made up of 15 amino acids. Germline CDR1 is SEHNR and CDR2 is FQNEAQ (reference sequence). The CDR3 is CASSLEAGVRETQYF. Here the CDR3 DNA reads TGTGCCAGCAGCTTAGAAGCAGGGGTAAGGGAGACCCAGTACTTC.

The chain links TRBV5-4 to TRBJ2-7; D gene unclear. This CDR3 has 14 amino acids. Germline loops: CDR1 SGHNT, CDR2 YYREEE (reference sequence). Trimming removed 3 bases from V and 0 bases from J, with 10 bases in between. CDR3 bases: TGTGCCAGCAGCTCAAGCCCACTCTCCTACGAGCAGTACTTC. This codes for CASSSSPLSYEQYF.

V is TRBV9 and J is TRBJ1-3; no clear D. The germline CDR1 and CDR2 sequences are SGDLS and YYNGEE. V gave up 2 bases and J gave up 2 bases, with 11 bases separating them. CDR3 length: 15 residues. The CDR3 DNA follows: TGTGCCAGCAGCGTTTTTGACGGACCTGGAAACACCATATATTTT. It translates to CASSVFDGPGNTIYF. The full variable domain, with the rest looked up from reference TRBV9 and TRBJ1-3, is DSGVTQTPKHLITATGQRVTLRCSPRSGDLSVYWYQQSLDQGLQFLIQYYNGEERAKGNILERFSAQQFPDLHSELNLSSLELGDSALYFCASSVFDGPGNTIYFGEGSWLTVV.

This chain uses TRBV9 with TRBJ2-5; the match to TRBD2 covers 8 bases. CDR3 length equals 14 residues. V lost 4 bases and J lost 1; bases outside the gene matches: 3. Germline V gene sequence: CDR1 SGDLS, CDR2 YYNGEE. CDR3 nucleotide sequence: TGTGCCAGCAGCTTAGGGACTAGCCAAGAGACCCAGTACTTC. Amino acid sequence: CASSLGTSQETQYF.

The chain links TRBV7-9 to TRBJ2-1; no clear D. The CDR3 totals 11 residues. The V end was cut by 7 bases, the J end by 4 bases, with 5 bases between. CDR1 SEHNR and CDR2 FQNEAQ come from the germline V gene (reference sequence). The CDR3 bases are TGTGCCAGCACCCTGTACAATGAGCAGTTCTTC. This codes for CASTLYNEQFF.

V and J are TRBV7-2 and TRBJ2-7, with D possibly matching TRBD2 (5 bases). V gave up 8 bases and J gave up 0 bases, with 11 bases separating them. Germline V gives CDR1 SGHTA, CDR2 FQGNSA. The CDR3 runs 13 residues. The CDR3 nucleotides are TGTGCCAGCGGGCTGGGGAGCTCCTACGAGCAGTACTTC. As protein: CASGLGSSYEQYF.

CDR3 coding DNA: TGTGCCAGCAGCTCTGAGGGGTATTGGGAAAAACTGTTTTTT. Protein: CASSSEGYWEKLFF. V gene TRBV5-6 combines with J gene TRBJ1-4; maybe TRBD1 (5 bases). The germline V gene encodes CDR1 SGHDT and CDR2 YYEEEE. The CDR3 contains 14 residues. V was shortened by 3 bases and J by 8 bases, with 14 bases between the two germline ends.

The rearrangement joins TRBV9 to TRBJ2-2, with unresolved D. This CDR3 contains 15 residues. Between the trimmed V and J ends, which lost 3 bases and 1 base, there was a span of 10 bases. Germline loops: CDR1 SGDLS, CDR2 YYNGEE. As DNA, the CDR3 is TGTGCCAGCAGCGCTCCAACTGAGAACACCGGGGAGCTGTTTTTT. Its protein product is CASSAPTENTGELFF.

V and J are TRBV14 and TRBJ2-7; 12 bases are shared with TRBD2. Trimming cost V 3 bases and J 3 bases; bases outside gene matches: 3. Germline V gene sequence: CDR1 SGHDN, CDR2 FVKESK. The CDR3 length is 15 residues. CDR3 DNA sequence: TGTGCCAGCAGCCAGGGGACTAGCGGGTTCTACGAGCAGTACTTC. Residues: CASSQGTSGFYEQYF.

The chain has TRBV10-2 and TRBJ2-7; tentative D call: TRBD2 (6 bases). V gave up 5 bases and J gave up 3 bases, with 11 bases separating them. The germline CDR1 and CDR2 sequences are WSHSY and SAAADI. This CDR3 region has 13 residues. The CDR3 nucleotides are TGCGCCAGCAGTACAAGCGGGTTCTACGAGCAGTACTTC. It translates to CASSTSGFYEQYF.

The rearrangement uses TRBV27 and TRBJ2-1, with D hard to call. The germline CDR1 and CDR2 sequences are MNHEY and SMNVEV (reference sequence). The CDR3 has 13 amino acids. V lost 4 bases, J lost 4 bases, and 8 bases lay in between. As DNA, the CDR3 is TGTGCCAGCAGTTCACAGAATTACAATGAGCAGTTCTTC. This translates into CASSSQNYNEQFF.

This rearrangement joins TRBV10-2 to TRBJ1-1; tentatively, D is TRBD1 (6 bases). V was clipped by 8 bases and J by 4 bases, with 11 bases between them. Looked up from germline, CDR1 is WSHSY and CDR2 is SAAADI. The CDR3 is 12 residues long. CDR3 sequence: CASRQVSTEAFF. CDR3 nucleotides: TGCGCCAGCCGACAGGTATCCACTGAAGCTTTCTTT.

This chain links TRBV4-3 with TRBJ1-5; D is unclear. This CDR3 comprises 16 residues. The V end was cut by 0 bases, the J end by 2 bases, with 11 bases between. The germline CDR1 and CDR2 sequences are LGHNA and YSLEER. CDR3 loop: CASSQDWRQGNQPQHF. The CDR3 DNA reads as TGCGCCAGCAGCCAAGATTGGCGCCAGGGCAATCAGCCCCAGCATTTT.

To note about this clone: Different DNA sequences within this sample yield the same CDR3. The chain carries TRBV5-1 and TRBJ2-7, with D possibly TRBD2 on 5 matching bases. The germline V gene encodes CDR1 SGHRS and CDR2 YFSETQ. This CDR3 comprises 14 residues. The V and J ends lost 4 bases and 2 bases respectively, with 13 bases between them. As DNA, the CDR3 is TGCGCCAGCAGCCTGGACTCTAGCACCTACGAGCAGTACTTC. Translation gives CASSLDSSTYEQYF.

V gene TRBV11-2 combines with J gene TRBJ2-7; D not resolved. This CDR3 is built from 16 residues. Deletions cut 5 bases from V and 3 bases from J, with 20 bases between. Germline V gives CDR1 SGHAT, CDR2 FQNNGV. The CDR3 here is CASSVDGELTYYEQYF. The CDR3 nucleotides read TGTGCCAGCAGCGTTGACGGCGAATTGACTTACTACGAGCAGTACTTC. The full variable domain, its missing parts supplied by reference TRBV11-2 and TRBJ2-7, is EAGVAQSPRYKIIEKRQSVAFWCNPISGHATLYWYQQILGQGPKLLIQFQNNGVVDDSQLPKDRFSAERLKGVDSTLKIQPAKLEDSAVYLCASSVDGELTYYEQYFGPGTRLTVT.

The rearrangement joins TRBV6-1 to TRBJ2-5, with D unclear. V was clipped by 6 bases and J by 0 bases, with 2 bases between them. Looked up from germline, CDR1 is MNHNS and CDR2 is SASEGT. The CDR3 is 11 residues long. CDR3 sequence (DNA): TGTGCCAGCAGATACCAAGAGACCCAGTACTTC. This translates into CASRYQETQYF.

This chain links TRBV6-5 with TRBJ2-3; D ambiguous. The V end was cut by 0 bases, the J end by 6 bases, with 7 bases between. This CDR3 has 13 residues. Germline assignment: CDR1 MNHEY and CDR2 SVGAGI. As DNA, the CDR3 is TGTGCCAGCAGTTACTCAGGGTGGGATACGCAGTATTTT. Translated, it gives CASSYSGWDTQYF.

The rearrangement joins TRBV4-1 to TRBJ2-3, with a weak D call TRBD2 (6 bases). The CDR3 contains 12 residues. Trimming left V 8 bases short and J 2 bases short, with 8 bases between. Germline lookup yields CDR1 MGHRA and CDR2 YSYEKL. The CDR3 sequence is CASWDFTDTQYF. CDR3 coding DNA: TGCGCCAGCTGGGACTTCACAGATACGCAGTATTTT.

The chain uses TRBV19 and TRBJ2-1; a possible D gene is TRBD1 (5 bases). The germline V gene encodes CDR1 LNHDA and CDR2 SQIVND (reference sequence). The CDR3 is 13 residues long. The ends were cut back, 5 bases at V and 6 bases at J, with 11 bases in the middle. The CDR3 reads CASSPHQGNEQFF. In DNA, the CDR3 is TGTGCCAGTAGTCCCCACCAGGGCAATGAGCAGTTCTTC.

The rearrangement uses TRBV7-6 and TRBJ2-3, with 7 nucleotides matching TRBD1. The CDR3 is made up of 14 amino acids. V lost 3 bases, J lost 1 base, and 1 base stayed unmatched. CDR1 and CDR2 from the germline V gene are SGHVS and FNYEAQ. The CDR3 DNA reads as TGTGCCAGCAGCTTTGGGACAGGCACAGATACGCAGTATTTT. Translation: CASSFGTGTDTQYF.

The V and J genes are TRBV13 and TRBJ2-1, with 7 bases identical to TRBD2. The CDR3 has 16 residues. Trimming removed 6 bases from V and 4 bases from J; junction bases left unmatched: 12. CDR1 is PRHDT and CDR2 is FYEKMQ in the germline V gene (reference sequence). The CDR3 sequence is CASSPVVGGPYNEQFF. The CDR3, as DNA: TGTGCCAGCAGTCCCGTGGTGGGAGGGCCGTACAATGAGCAGTTCTTC.

The chain uses TRBV5-6 and TRBJ2-5; 12 nucleotides line up with TRBD2. This CDR3 has 16 amino acids. Germline trimming cut 0 bases from V and 5 bases from J; bases unmatched to any gene: 5. The germline V gene encodes CDR1 SGHDT and CDR2 YYEEEE. The CDR3 region has the DNA TGTGCCAGCAGCTTGGAATCTAGCGGGAGGGCGGAGACCCAGTACTTC. This codes for CASSLESSGRAETQYF.

Only one count was recorded for this clone. The chain uses TRBV4-1 and TRBJ2-5; D possibly corresponds to TRBD1 (6 bases). V dropped 4 bases and J dropped 2 bases, with 8 bases sitting between them. The germline CDR1 and CDR2 sequences are MGHRA and YSYEKL. This CDR3 spans 13 amino acids. CDR3 nucleotide sequence: TGCGCCAGCAGCCCGACAGGTCAAGAGACCCAGTACTTC. This encodes CASSPTGQETQYF.

The V gene is TRBV6-5, the J gene TRBJ2-3; 7 bases match TRBD1. Germline lookup yields CDR1 MNHEY and CDR2 SVGAGI. This CDR3 has 14 residues. Trimming at V came to 5 bases and at J to 4 bases, leaving 6 bases not matched to a gene. CDR3 residues: CASSPDRAADTQYF. CDR3 coding DNA: TGTGCCAGCAGTCCCGACAGGGCGGCAGATACGCAGTATTTT.

This clone was seen only a few times. The genes are TRBV14 and TRBJ2-2; 9 bases agree with TRBD1. The V and J ends lost 4 bases and 0 bases, in that order; junction bases with no gene match: 6. Germline CDR1 and CDR2: SGHDN and FVKESK. CDR3 length: 17 amino acids. This CDR3 is CASSLGTGIPNTGELFF. CDR3 DNA: TGTGCCAGCAGCCTTGGGACAGGGATTCCGAACACCGGGGAGCTGTTTTTT. The complete variable domain, with remaining parts taken from reference TRBV14 and TRBJ2-2, reads EAGVTQFPSHSVIEKGQTVTLRCDPISGHDNLYWYRRVMGKEIKFLLHFVKESKQDESGMPNNRFLAERTGGTYSTLKVQPAELEDSGVYFCASSLGTGIPNTGELFFGEGSRLTVL.

The chain carries TRBV4-1 and TRBJ2-7; TRBD1 matches at 8 bases. The J segment lost 6 bases and the V segment lost 0 bases, leaving 10 bases of the junction unmatched. The CDR3 totals 16 residues. Germline CDR1 MGHRA, CDR2 YSYEKL. CDR3 protein: CASSQEPPTGVAEQYF. CDR3 nucleotide sequence: TGCGCCAGCAGCCAAGAGCCCCCGACAGGGGTCGCCGAGCAGTACTTC.